The sequence of this T cell receptor (beta chain) was determined in a study of blood T cell repertoires in COVID-19. For the study at large: Samples representing acute and convalescent COVID-19 were sourced from the United States, Italy and Spain.

Patients of the Seattle cohort, enrolled during active infection, were followed longitudinally. The data were produced by immunoSEQ multiplex PCR, yet TCRdb's version contains in-frame clones alone and is incomplete. The data contain 85,000 to 120,000 clones, over 60% of them singletons. The junction had 13 bases not matched to a gene; V was cut back by 6 bases and J by 9 bases. Per the germline V gene, CDR1 is MDHEN and CDR2 is SYDVKM. The CDR3 consists of 15 residues. The J gene is TRBJ2-2, the V gene TRBV28; 7 positions agree with TRBD1. The TCR was taken from an older man with COVID-19, enrolled during active disease. The specimen was peripheral blood. CDR3 residues: CASRFGSRGRRELFF. CDR3 DNA: TGTGCCAGCAGATTTGGCAGTAGGGGGCGCCGGGAGCTGTTTTTT.